The sequence of this TCR beta chain was determined in a study of graft-versus-host responses after intestinal transplantation. The assay was immunoSEQ multiplex PCR, and TCRdb's table has in-frame clones only and misses some. The repertoire holds fewer than 100,000 clones, 86% seen once, with roughly 1.4% in the top ten. A note on this clone: The antigen remains unidentified.

General observations from the study: The highest levels of circulating GvH clones went along with early declines in HvG clones after transplant. GvH clones detected in recipient marrow included some appearing first in ileum or blood.

Germline CDR1 is MDHEN and CDR2 is SYDVKM. The CDR3 length is 13 residues. V shed 5 bases and J shed 4 bases, with 11 bases lying between them. The sample was PBMCs, taken 255 days after intestinal transplant. The chain recombines TRBV28 with TRBJ1-2, with D uncertain. The origin of this receptor is a human patient who received an intestinal transplant, so some T cells may come from the graft donor. This chain's CDR3 is CASSATSGYGYTF. CDR3 sequence (DNA): TGTGCCAGCAGTGCTACATCGGGCTATGGCTACACCTTC.